The T cell receptor (beta chain) described here comes from a study of control samples from healthy donors and cancer patients. Germline loops: CDR1 MNHEY, CDR2 SMNVEV (reference sequence). CDR3 length equals 13 residues. Trimming stripped 4 bases from V and 1 base from J, with 8 bases between. TCRdb's copy holds only in-frame clones and misses some; the assay was immunoSEQ multiplex PCR. The sample carries around 95,000 clones, around 81% recorded once. The sequencing input was blood. The clonotype was recovered from a young man in good health. The chain links TRBV27 to TRBJ2-7, with D hard to call. The CDR3 DNA reads TGTGCCAGCAGTTACGGTGATTCCTACGAGCAGTACTTC. Translation: CASSYGDSYEQYF.